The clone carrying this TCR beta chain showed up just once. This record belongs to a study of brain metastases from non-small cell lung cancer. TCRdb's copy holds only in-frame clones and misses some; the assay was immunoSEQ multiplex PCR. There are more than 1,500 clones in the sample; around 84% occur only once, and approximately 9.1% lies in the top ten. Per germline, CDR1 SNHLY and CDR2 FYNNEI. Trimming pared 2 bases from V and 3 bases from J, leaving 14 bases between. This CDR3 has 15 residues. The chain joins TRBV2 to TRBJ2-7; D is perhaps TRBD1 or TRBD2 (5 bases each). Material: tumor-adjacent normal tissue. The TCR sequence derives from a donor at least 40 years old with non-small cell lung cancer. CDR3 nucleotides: TGTGCCAGCAGTGAATGGGCAGGGAGAAACTACGAGCAGTACTTC. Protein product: CASSEWAGRNYEQYF.